The 8 T cell receptor beta chains presented below share a single source sample, sequenced in a study of control samples from healthy donors and cancer patients. Assay: immunoSEQ multiplex PCR; the TCRdb copy retains only in-frame clones and omits some. Of approximately 52,000 clones in the sample, around 90% are singletons; the top ten hold 3.5% to 4%. Sequencing was performed on blood. These receptors were obtained from a man in his fifties or sixties in good health.

The rearrangement joins TRBV28 to TRBJ1-3; 7 nucleotides match TRBD1. V was pared by 7 bases and J by 4 bases, with 13 bases of the junction left unmatched. Per germline, CDR1 MDHEN and CDR2 SYDVKM. The CDR3 contains 16 residues. The CDR3 sequence: CASTPWRGQWGNTIYF. Written as DNA, the CDR3 is TGTGCCAGCACCCCTTGGAGGGGGCAATGGGGAAACACCATATATTTT.

This rearrangement joins TRBV27 to TRBJ2-5; D is ambiguous. V was clipped by 0 bases and J by 5 bases, with 22 bases between them. This CDR3 is 18 amino acids long. Per germline, CDR1 MNHEY and CDR2 SMNVEV (reference sequence). Here the CDR3 reads CASSLSNRQGYNVETQYF. As DNA, the CDR3 is TGTGCCAGCAGTTTATCGAACCGACAAGGGTATAATGTCGAGACCCAGTACTTC.

This chain links TRBV3-1 (or the pseudogene TRBV3-2) with TRBJ2-7; the match to TRBD2 covers 13 bases. The V and J ends lost 0 bases and 0 bases, in that order; junction bases with no gene match: 11. The CDR3 spans 20 residues. From germline, CDR1 is LGHDT and CDR2 YNNKEL (reference sequence). The CDR3 DNA follows: TGTGCCAGCAGCCAAGATTGGACTAGCGGGAGCCCCGCGAGCTCCTACGAGCAGTACTTC. Translated, it gives CASSQDWTSGSPASSYEQYF.

The CDR3 spells CASSLETDTQYF. CDR3 DNA sequence: TGCGCCAGCAGCTTGGAAACAGATACGCAGTATTTT. The rearrangement links TRBV5-1 to TRBJ2-3, with D uncertain. Germline V lookup: CDR1 SGHRS, CDR2 YFSETQ. CDR3 length: 12 amino acids. V gave up 0 bases and J gave up 3 bases, with 2 bases separating them. The entire variable domain, with the rest obtained from reference TRBV5-1 and TRBJ2-3, is as follows: KAGVTQTPRYLIKTRGQQVTLSCSPISGHRSVSWYQQTPGQGLQFLFEYFSETQRNKGNFPGRFSGRQFSNSRSEMNVSTLELGDSALYLCASSLETDTQYFGPGTRLTVL.

The chain has TRBV13 and TRBJ2-3; D could derive from TRBD1 or TRBD2 (8 bases each). With 5 bases removed from V and 3 bases from J, the gap between germline ends came to 30 bases. Looked up from germline, CDR1 is PRHDT and CDR2 is FYEKMQ (reference sequence). This CDR3 comprises 20 residues. The CDR3 region has the DNA TGTGCCAGCAGCGCGACCTCGACAGGGGTGGGACTAGGGGCGACAGATACGCAGTATTTT. Translated, it gives CASSATSTGVGLGATDTQYF.

V and J are TRBV6-1 and TRBJ2-7; a weak D match, TRBD1 (5 bases). CDR1 is MNHNS and CDR2 is SASEGT in the germline V gene. The CDR3 runs to 14 residues. The ends were cut back, 2 bases at V and 2 bases at J, with 10 bases in the middle. The CDR3 is CASSERGSPYEQYF. The CDR3 DNA is TGTGCCAGCAGTGAAAGGGGCAGCCCCTACGAGCAGTACTTC.

V and J are TRBV9 and TRBJ1-5; D is undetermined. With 0 bases removed from V and 5 bases from J, the gap between germline ends came to 12 bases. CDR1 and CDR2 from the germline V gene are SGDLS and YYNGEE. The CDR3 totals 15 residues. This CDR3 reads CASSVGALNHQPQHF. The DNA of the CDR3 is TGTGCCAGCAGCGTAGGGGCCCTTAATCATCAGCCCCAGCATTTT.

The genes are TRBV9 and TRBJ1-1; D not resolved. The CDR3 runs to 12 residues. Germline loops: CDR1 SGDLS, CDR2 YYNGEE. V dropped 3 bases and J dropped 4 bases, with 7 bases sitting between them. CDR3 region: CASSDGGTEAFF. The CDR3 region has the DNA TGTGCCAGCAGCGATGGTGGCACTGAAGCTTTCTTT. The full variable domain, rest sourced from reference TRBV9 and TRBJ1-1, is DSGVTQTPKHLITATGQRVTLRCSPRSGDLSVYWYQQSLDQGLQFLIQYYNGEERAKGNILERFSAQQFPDLHSELNLSSLELGDSALYFCASSDGGTEAFFGQGTRLTVV.